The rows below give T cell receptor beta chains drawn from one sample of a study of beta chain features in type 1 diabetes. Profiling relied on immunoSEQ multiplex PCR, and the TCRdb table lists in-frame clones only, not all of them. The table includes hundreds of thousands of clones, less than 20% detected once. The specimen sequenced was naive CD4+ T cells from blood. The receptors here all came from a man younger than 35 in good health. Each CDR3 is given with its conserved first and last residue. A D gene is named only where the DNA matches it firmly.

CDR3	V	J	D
CASSLSAGGPGEQYF	TRBV6-6	TRBJ2-7	TRBD2
CASSQGDSVRSSYEQYF	TRBV4-3	TRBJ2-7	TRBD1
CASSSRLETGGTGELFF	TRBV7-3	TRBJ2-2	.
CASRLNTEAFF	TRBV28	TRBJ1-1	.
CATSSWTSGTGELFF	TRBV15	TRBJ2-2	TRBD2
CAWTPTRPYEQYF	TRBV30	TRBJ2-7	.
CASSLERGHYNEQFF	TRBV7-2	TRBJ2-1	.
CAWNNGTGDETQYF	TRBV30	TRBJ2-5	TRBD1
CASRPRTGPNTEAFF	TRBV25-1	TRBJ1-1	TRBD1
CASSQHRVAYEQYF	TRBV14	TRBJ2-7	.
CATSRDLATSYEQYF	TRBV15	TRBJ2-7	.
CASSIGTSGSSAYF	TRBV7-3	TRBJ2-5	TRBD2
CASSDSNLDRGQPQHF	TRBV6-4	TRBJ1-5	TRBD1
CASRPIRYSYNEQFF	TRBV27	TRBJ2-1	.
CSVVYQVNTGELFF	TRBV29-1	TRBJ2-2	.
CASRSTGLRHEQYF	TRBV19	TRBJ2-7	.
CASSAQPLTRGFYNEQFF	TRBV6-4	TRBJ2-1	.
CASSLRQGASYEQYF	TRBV7-3	TRBJ2-7	TRBD1
CASSYSTRTEQFF	TRBV6-5	TRBJ2-1	.
CASSPGRGRLETQYF	TRBV5-1	TRBJ2-5	.
CASSWTLAGALEQYF	TRBV7-2	TRBJ2-7	TRBD2
CASSLNGRGYGYTF	TRBV5-6	TRBJ1-2	.
CASRKQGATPNSPLHF	TRBV2	TRBJ1-6	TRBD1
CASSPSGTGQGHTEAFF	TRBV7-9	TRBJ1-1	TRBD1
CASRVLNQPQHF	TRBV2	TRBJ1-5	.
CASSIAGGGDEQFF	TRBV19	TRBJ2-1	TRBD2
CASSLLSRDNEQFF	TRBV28	TRBJ2-1	.
CASSGDDQPQHF	TRBV2	TRBJ1-5	.